A selection of T cell receptor beta chains follows, all from one sample in a study of blood T cells in healthy people across ages. TCRdb independently ran MiXCR on the 5' RACE reads; one entry per CDR3 protein. The table lists 1.5 million to 2 million distinct CDR3 sequences, roughly 52% of them singletons. Sequenced material: blood. The receptors were sampled from a woman in her 40s in good health. Both conserved end residues are part of each CDR3. A D gene is named only where the DNA matches it firmly. Clone size is shown for a subset of rows, as once, few, many or a class of expanded clone.

D: .; length: 15; J: TRBJ2-2; size: .; V: TRBV6-2/TRBV6-3; DNA: TGTGCCAGCAGTTACGCGGGGACGAACACCGGGGAGCTGTTTTTT; CDR3: CASSYAGTNTGELFF
D: .; length: 11; J: TRBJ1-2; size: .; V: TRBV20-1; DNA: TGCAGTGCCCAGGGGCTGGGTGGCTACACCTTC; CDR3: CSAQGLGGYTF
D: .; length: 12; J: TRBJ2-3; size: .; V: TRBV18; DNA: TGTGCCAGCTCCCGCGACATGGATACGCAGTATTTT; CDR3: CASSRDMDTQYF
D: .; length: 16; J: TRBJ2-1; size: .; V: TRBV10-3; DNA: TGTGCCATCAGTGAAGGGAGTAGCGGATCCTACAATGAGCAGTTCTTC; CDR3: CAISEGSSGSYNEQFF
D: TRBD2; length: 14; J: TRBJ2-5; size: .; V: TRBV5-1; DNA: TGCGCCAGTGGAAGGGAGGGGTTCCAAGAGACCCAGTACTTC; CDR3: CASGREGFQETQYF
D: .; length: 14; J: TRBJ2-1; size: few; V: TRBV7-3; DNA: TGTGCCAGCAGCCATTACGCGGGCCTGGGTGAGCAGTTCTTC; CDR3: CASSHYAGLGEQFF
D: .; length: 15; J: TRBJ1-2; size: .; V: TRBV6-1; DNA: TGTGCCAGCAGGATAACAGTAGGTGACAACTATGGCTACACCTTC; CDR3: CASRITVGDNYGYTF
D: .; length: 13; J: TRBJ1-5; size: .; V: TRBV5-1; DNA: TGCGCCAGCAGCGTGACCCCCAATCAGCCCCAGCATTTT; CDR3: CASSVTPNQPQHF
D: .; length: 16; J: TRBJ1-6; size: .; V: TRBV7-6; DNA: TGTGCCAGCAGCTCCTCCCTCGGGTCAAGGAGTTCACCCCTCCACTTT; CDR3: CASSSSLGSRSSPLHF
D: .; length: 15; J: TRBJ1-2; size: .; V: TRBV24-1; DNA: TGTGCCACCAGTGGGGCCGATGGGCAGGGATATGGCTACACCTTC; CDR3: CATSGADGQGYGYTF
D: TRBD2; length: 15; J: TRBJ2-3; size: .; V: TRBV2; DNA: TGTGCCAGCAGTGAACCTAGCGGGGTGCTAGATACGCAGTATTTT; CDR3: CASSEPSGVLDTQYF
D: TRBD1; length: 15; J: TRBJ2-1; size: .; V: TRBV24-1; DNA: TGTGCCACCAGTGATCCTGGACAGGGAATCAATGAGCAGTTCTTC; CDR3: CATSDPGQGINEQFF
D: .; length: 13; J: TRBJ1-2; size: .; V: TRBV7-8; DNA: TGTGCCAGCAGCTTCGGCCTCTACAGGGAGGGCACCTTC; CDR3: CASSFGLYREGTF
D: TRBD2; length: 18; J: TRBJ2-3; size: .; V: TRBV20-1; DNA: TGCAGTGCTAGAGAGTACGGGACTAGCGGGCGTTCCACAGATACGCAGTATTTT; CDR3: CSAREYGTSGRSTDTQYF